The present entry profiles one T cell receptor (beta chain) with its context. Its antigen is not known. This record belongs to a study of cytomegalovirus exposure and HLA in healthy donors. The CDR3 contains 12 residues. Losses at the gene ends were 5 bases for V and 2 bases for J; bases not matched to a gene: 0. Germline assignment: CDR1 GTSNPN and CDR2 SVGIG (reference sequence). In the PCR, 60 Vbeta and 13 Jbeta primers were used. The repertoire was sequenced with immunoSEQ multiplex PCR; TCRdb's copy has only in-frame clones and lacks some. The ten most abundant clones cover 0.96% of a sample with 110,000 to 150,000 clones. Points from the study as a whole: Later on, an analysis found that several of the most significant clusters appeared to be linked to common viral pathogens, which included parvovirus B19.

The sequenced material came from PBMCs. This TCR was recovered from a male donor in good health and CMV-seronegative. The chain couples TRBV30 to TRBJ2-5; 9 bases line up with TRBD1. The CDR3 sequence is CAWDRGQETQYF. As DNA, the CDR3 is TGTGCCTGGGACAGGGGGCAAGAGACCCAGTACTTC.